This is a list of T cell receptor beta chains from one sample in a study of shared clonotypes between healthy human individuals. The assay was immunoSEQ multiplex PCR, and TCRdb's table has in-frame clones only and misses some. The sample contains 1,500,000 or so clones, 98% to 99% of which appear only once. The material sequenced was naive CD4+ T cells sorted from blood. These TCRs come from a man aged 25-45 years in good health. The CDR3 runs from the conserved cysteine through the conserved F or W. A D gene is named only where the DNA matches it firmly. Only part of the rows carry a size: once, few, many, or a class if the clone is expanded.

v_call,clone_size,d_call,j_call,cdr3_aa,cdr3_nt
TRBV5-6,-,-,TRBJ2-1,CASSWGAGTLGEQFF,TGTGCCAGCAGCTGGGGGGCCGGGACGCTGGGTGAGCAGTTCTTC
TRBV7-9,-,-,TRBJ2-3,CASSSLRGGSTDTQYF,TGTGCCAGCAGCTCACTACGGGGTGGAAGCACAGATACGCAGTATTTT
TRBV4-1,-,-,TRBJ2-7,CASSQDSEGPGYEQYF,TGCGCCAGCAGCCAAGATTCTGAGGGTCCAGGGTACGAGCAGTACTTC
TRBV19,once,-,TRBJ2-3,CASSLTGATDTQYF,TGTGCCAGTAGTCTAACGGGAGCCACAGATACGCAGTATTTT
TRBV18,-,-,TRBJ2-5,CASSSRTQETQYF,TGTGCCAGCTCATCTCGGACCCAAGAGACCCAGTACTTC
TRBV7-9,-,-,TRBJ2-5,CASSLNGAKQETQYF,TGTGCCAGCAGCTTAAACGGTGCAAAACAAGAGACCCAGTACTTC
TRBV28,-,-,TRBJ2-1,CASSLGNYNEQFF,TGTGCCAGCAGCCTGGGGAACTACAATGAGCAGTTCTTC
TRBV19,once,-,TRBJ2-7,CASSKTVIAYEQYF,TGTGCCAGTAGTAAGACAGTGATAGCCTACGAGCAGTACTTC
TRBV5-6,-,TRBD2,TRBJ2-2,CASRLAGGTGELFF,TGTGCCAGCAGACTAGCGGGAGGCACCGGGGAGCTGTTTTTT
TRBV18,-,TRBD2,TRBJ2-5,CASSPLSAGEETQYF,TGTGCCAGCTCACCGCTCTCCGCGGGAGAAGAGACCCAGTACTTC
TRBV10-3,-,TRBD2,TRBJ2-1,CAISASGGFYNEQFF,TGTGCCATCAGTGCTAGCGGGGGTTTCTACAATGAGCAGTTCTTC
TRBV7-9,-,-,TRBJ1-5,CASSLDWGNQPQHF,TGTGCCAGCAGCTTAGACTGGGGCAATCAGCCCCAGCATTTT
TRBV7-6,-,-,TRBJ2-1,CASSSRVSNEQFF,TGTGCCAGCAGCTCCAGGGTATCCAATGAGCAGTTCTTC
TRBV7-2,-,-,TRBJ2-3,CASRPTSIDTQYF,TGTGCCAGCAGACCCACTAGCATAGATACGCAGTATTTT
TRBV5-1,-,-,TRBJ1-5,CASSLAGPSNQPQHF,TGCGCCAGCAGCTTGGCAGGGCCGAGCAATCAGCCCCAGCATTTT
TRBV9,-,TRBD2,TRBJ2-7,CASSVLIAGPIYEQYF,TGTGCCAGCAGCGTATTGATAGCGGGTCCGATCTACGAGCAGTACTTC
TRBV9,-,-,TRBJ2-1,CASSAGSYNEQFF,TGTGCCAGCAGCGCCGGAAGTTACAATGAGCAGTTCTTC
TRBV5-4,-,-,TRBJ2-1,CASSTRGPLDTSSYNEQFF,TGTGCCAGCAGCACCCGAGGGCCGCTCGACACCAGCTCCTACAATGAGCAGTTCTTC
TRBV9,-,-,TRBJ2-1,CASSSSVSYNEQFF,TGTGCCAGCAGCAGTAGCGTCTCCTACAATGAGCAGTTCTTC
TRBV7-2,-,-,TRBJ1-5,CASSVRASRSNQPQHF,TGTGCCAGCAGCGTACGGGCCTCAAGAAGCAATCAGCCCCAGCATTTT
TRBV28,-,-,TRBJ2-1,CASSRGERVPYNEQFF,TGTGCCAGCAGCCGAGGGGAAAGGGTCCCCTACAATGAGCAGTTCTTC
TRBV28,-,-,TRBJ2-3,CASTQMGFADTQYF,TGTGCCAGCACCCAGATGGGGTTTGCAGATACGCAGTATTTT
TRBV20-1,-,-,TRBJ2-3,CSARDLTQYF,TGCAGTGCTAGAGATCTGACGCAGTATTTT